This TCR beta chain appears in the sequencing data of a study of blood T cell repertoires in COVID-19. Study information: The cDNA or gDNA used as material had been derived from T cells, B-cell-depleted T cells, or PBMCs.

The repertoire was sequenced with immunoSEQ multiplex PCR; TCRdb's copy has only in-frame clones and lacks some. Among about 37,000 clones, approximately 86% were seen once, and the ten largest hold roughly 7.2%. V was cut by 1 base and J by 0 bases, with 5 bases left in between. CDR1 and CDR2 from the germline V gene are LGHNT and FRNRAP. CDR3 length equals 14 residues. The sample comprised peripheral blood. The receptor comes from a human donor in a cohort sampled during active COVID-19. This rearrangement joins TRBV12-5 to TRBJ2-3; D uncertain. DNA for the CDR3: TGTGCTAGTGGTTTGGGGCAGAGCACAGATACGCAGTATTTT. This sequence encodes CASGLGQSTDTQYF.